The clone carrying this T cell receptor (beta chain) was seen only a few times. This entry comes from a study of blood T cell repertoires in COVID-19. About the study: Italy, Spain and the United States were the sources of the convalescent and acute COVID-19 samples. Nucleic acid was either cDNA or gDNA, and it came from T cells, B-cell-depleted T cells, or PBMCs.

CDR1 and CDR2 (germline): SNHLY, FYNNEI. The trim removed 6 bases at V and 0 bases at J, leaving 6 bases unmatched. The CDR3 has 16 residues. Per the original methods: Estimated nucleated cell counts came from reference gene primer amplification. Data came from immunoSEQ multiplex PCR; TCRdb stores just in-frame clones and leaves some out. From that table come the V and J calls and clone size; the DNA was used to work out D and trimming. The data show 100,000 to 150,000 clones, with more than 60% seen just once and approximately 2% held by the top ten. The chain has TRBV2 and TRBJ1-4, with 8 bases matching TRBD1. This clonotype was obtained from a woman between 65 and 79 years old with acute or convalescent COVID-19. Sequencing was done on a sample of peripheral blood. The CDR3 DNA is TGTGCCAGCAGCCGGGACAGGCCTGCAACTAATGAAAAACTGTTTTTT. It specifies CASSRDRPATNEKLFF.